Below are 7 T cell receptor beta chains sequenced from a single sample in a study of cytomegalovirus exposure and HLA in healthy donors. PCR amplification relied on 60 Vbeta primers (plus 13 Jbeta primers). TCRdb's table, derived via immunoSEQ multiplex PCR, lists solely in-frame clones and lacks some. The top ten clones hold 6.3% of a sample with about 170,000 clones, about 80% of them seen once. Sequencing input: PBMCs. These receptors were taken from a man aged 35-49 years in good health and CMV-seropositive.

This chain uses TRBV4-1 with TRBJ2-1, with 10 bases lining up with TRBD1. Trimming removed 2 bases from V and 4 bases from J; junction bases left unmatched: 8. Germline V gene lookup returns CDR1 MGHRA and CDR2 YSYEKL. The CDR3 is made up of 17 amino acids. The CDR3 is CASSQFVGTGVYNEQFF. The CDR3 coding sequence is TGCGCCAGCAGCCAATTCGTCGGGACAGGGGTTTACAATGAGCAGTTCTTC.

DNA of the CDR3: TGTGCCAGCAGTGGTCCAGGGAATGAGCAGTTCTTC. It encodes CASSGPGNEQFF. The genes are TRBV2 and TRBJ2-1, with D possibly matching TRBD1 (5 bases). Germline assignment: CDR1 SNHLY and CDR2 FYNNEI. V dropped 4 bases and J dropped 7 bases, with 8 bases sitting between them. This CDR3 region has 12 residues. The full variable domain, rest sourced from reference TRBV2 and TRBJ2-1, is EPEVTQTPSHQVTQMGQEVILRCVPISNHLYFYWYRQILGQKVEFLVSFYNNEISEKSEIFDDQFSVERPDGSNFTLKIRSTKLEDSAMYFCASSGPGNEQFFGPGTRLTVL.

CDR3 protein: CATSRSLGVGDIQYF. DNA for the CDR3: TGTGCCACCAGCAGGTCGTTAGGGGTTGGGGACATTCAGTACTTC. V is TRBV15 and J is TRBJ2-4; tentatively, D is TRBD1 (5 bases). Germline V gene sequence: CDR1 LNHNV, CDR2 YYDKDF (reference sequence). This CDR3 is built from 15 residues. V gave up 3 bases and J gave up 8 bases, with 17 bases separating them.

This clone has just one count. The V and J genes are TRBV7-9 and TRBJ2-2; D might be TRBD2 (5 bases). This CDR3 has 14 residues. Germline V lookup: CDR1 SEHNR, CDR2 FQNEAQ (reference sequence). Trimming removed 1 base at V and 4 bases at J, with 7 bases between. CDR3: CASSLGRLTGELFF. CDR3 nucleotides: TGTGCCAGCAGCTTAGGGAGGCTCACCGGGGAGCTGTTTTTT.

The CDR3 spells CASSRASARIFVEQFF. The CDR3 DNA reads as TGTGCCAGTAGTCGGGCTAGCGCCCGCATCTTTGTGGAGCAGTTCTTC. The chain combines TRBV19 with TRBJ2-1, with D maybe TRBD2 (6 bases). The length of the CDR3 is 16 residues. V was shortened by 5 bases and J by 10 bases, with 24 bases between the two germline ends. Per the germline V gene, CDR1 is LNHDA and CDR2 is SQIVND (reference sequence).

CDR3 sequence: CATSPPGSGSYNEQFF. CDR3 nucleotide sequence: TGTGCCACCAGCCCCCCTGGGAGCGGGAGTTACAATGAGCAGTTCTTC. The rearrangement links TRBV15 to TRBJ2-1; TRBD2 matches at 8 bases. Looked up from germline, CDR1 is LNHNV and CDR2 is YYDKDF (reference sequence). V lost 5 bases, J lost 4 bases, and 10 bases stayed unmatched. The CDR3 contains 16 residues.

The V gene is TRBV29-1, the J gene TRBJ2-7, with D possibly matching TRBD2 (6 bases). The CDR3 sequence is 13 residues long. Germline V gene lookup returns CDR1 SQVTM and CDR2 ANQGSEA. V lost 5 bases and J lost 0, with 11 bases in between. CDR3 nucleotide sequence: TGCAGCGTTTACGGCGGGAACTCCTACGAGCAGTACTTC. Translated, it gives CSVYGGNSYEQYF.